The clone carrying this TCR beta chain was counted ten times or more. The antigen remains undetermined. Germline V CDR1 and CDR2: SQVTM, ANQGSEA. This CDR3 has 14 amino acids. V lost 0 bases and J lost 14, with 17 bases in between. In TCRdb, the 5' RACE reads were re-called with MiXCR into one record per CDR3 protein. This table has some 90,000 distinct CDR3 sequences, 27% appearing once. This sample is part of a study of CD8 T cells in ankylosing spondylitis. Study-level results: One TCR beta motif, made up of seven to nine highly homologous variants, appeared characteristic of ankylosing spondylitis blood. According to the report, clones linked to the disease were significantly enriched in matched synovial fluid samples taken from ankylosing spondylitis patients.

The source material was blood, either unsorted or a sorted T cell fraction (not recorded which). V is TRBV29-1 and J is TRBJ1-6; D unclear. The sequence derives from a male donor with ankylosing spondylitis or in good health (not recorded which). The CDR3 nucleotides are TGCAGCGTTGAAGATCGTCGATTTGGAATCACCCTCCACTTT. Protein: CSVEDRRFGITLHF.